The 20 T cell receptor beta chains below were found in one sample sequenced in a study of blood T cell repertoires in COVID-19. TCRdb's table, derived via immunoSEQ multiplex PCR, lists solely in-frame clones and lacks some. Of some 96,000 clones listed, over 65% were seen once; the top ten hold over 10%. Material: peripheral blood. The source of these receptors is a human donor in a cohort sampled during active COVID-19.

The V and J genes are TRBV19 and TRBJ1-2, with 8 bases lining up with TRBD1. This CDR3 has 11 amino acids. The germline CDR1 and CDR2 sequences are LNHDA and SQIVND (reference sequence). Germline trimming cut 9 bases from V and 6 bases from J; bases unmatched to any gene: 3. The CDR3 nucleotides read TGTGCCAGCCGACAGGGGCATGGCTACACCTTC. This encodes CASRQGHGYTF.

This chain uses TRBV4-1 with TRBJ1-1, with unresolved D. The CDR3 totals 14 residues. With 4 bases removed from V and 0 bases from J, the gap between germline ends came to 9 bases. Germline CDR1 is MGHRA and CDR2 is YSYEKL. The CDR3 loop is CASSRQELNTEAFF. In DNA, the CDR3 is TGCGCCAGCAGCCGCCAGGAATTGAACACTGAAGCTTTCTTT.

This chain links TRBV23-1 with TRBJ1-2; unclear D gene. TRBV23-1 carries the ORF label, with uncertain function. CDR3 length: 17 amino acids. V lost 0 bases, J lost 8 bases, and 22 bases lay in between. This chain's CDR3 is CASSQSMAPRENGGYTF. CDR3 nucleotide sequence: TGCGCCAGCAGTCAATCGATGGCGCCACGAGAAAACGGGGGCTACACCTTC.

The CDR3 is CASSHLPQGTDTQYF. CDR3 DNA sequence: TGTGCCAGCAGCCATTTACCACAGGGTACAGATACGCAGTATTTT. The V call is TRBV3-1 (or the pseudogene TRBV3-2), the J call TRBJ2-3, with a possible D match to TRBD1 (6 bases). Germline V CDR1 and CDR2: LGHDT, YNNKEL (reference sequence). The CDR3 totals 15 residues. Trimming took off 3 bases at V and 3 bases at J, with 13 bases between the two ends.

A single count supports this clone. The sample has other DNA sequences that encode this CDR3 too. The gene calls are TRBV5-1 and TRBJ2-7, with D perhaps TRBD2 (5 bases). From germline, CDR1 is SGHRS and CDR2 YFSETQ. Trimming took off 4 bases at V and 1 base at J, with 9 bases between the two ends. The CDR3 runs to 13 residues. CDR3 nucleotides: TGCGCCAGCAGCCCGGGATTGTCCTACGAGCAGTACTTC. Its translation is CASSPGLSYEQYF. Combining the CDR3 with reference TRBV5-1 and TRBJ2-7 gives the whole variable domain KAGVTQTPRYLIKTRGQQVTLSCSPISGHRSVSWYQQTPGQGLQFLFEYFSETQRNKGNFPGRFSGRQFSNSRSEMNVSTLELGDSALYLCASSPGLSYEQYFGPGTRLTVT.

This clone was seen a single time. The chain joins TRBV13 to TRBJ2-1, with D possibly matching TRBD1 (5 bases). Germline V gives CDR1 PRHDT, CDR2 FYEKMQ (reference sequence). This CDR3 region has 12 residues. The V end lost 5 bases, the J end lost 13 bases, and 15 bases lay between the germline ends. The CDR3 DNA reads as TGTGCCAGCAGCACCCTCGGTCGGACACAGTTCTTC. It yields the protein CASSTLGRTQFF.

J is TRBJ1-2 and V is TRBV10-3, with 7 positions matching TRBD1. The V gene's germline CDR1 is ENHRY and CDR2 SYGVKD. V was clipped by 3 bases and J by 4 bases; unmatched bases: 5. The CDR3 extends over 14 amino acids. The chain's CDR3 is CAISEDRAGYGYTF. CDR3 sequence (DNA): TGTGCCATCAGTGAAGACAGGGCCGGCTATGGCTACACCTTC.

The V gene is TRBV5-1, the J gene TRBJ2-7; 10 bases match TRBD2. The V gene end was trimmed by 0 bases and the J gene end by 4 bases; junction bases not matched to a gene: 4. This CDR3 spans 15 amino acids. CDR1 is SGHRS, CDR2 YFSETQ, per germline. The CDR3 region is CASSLVPSGGYEQYF. Written as DNA, the CDR3 is TGCGCCAGCAGCTTGGTCCCTAGCGGGGGTTACGAGCAGTACTTC.

This chain joins TRBV28 and TRBJ2-2; 10 nucleotides match TRBD2. J was trimmed by 4 bases and V by 3 bases; bases with no gene match: 8. Per germline, CDR1 MDHEN and CDR2 SYDVKM. The CDR3 is 17 residues long. The CDR3 DNA is TGTGCCAGCAGTTTTCCTAGCGGGAGAGATACCACCGGGGAGCTGTTTTTT. Encoded protein: CASSFPSGRDTTGELFF.

J is TRBJ2-5 and V is TRBV15, with 13 bases identical to TRBD2. Germline trimming cut 2 bases from V and 4 bases from J; bases unmatched to any gene: 1. This CDR3 contains 15 residues. Germline CDR1 and CDR2: LNHNV and YYDKDF (reference sequence). CDR3 sequence (DNA): TGTGCCACCAGCAGAAGGACTAGCGGGAGAGAGACCCAGTACTTC. Its protein product is CATSRRTSGRETQYF. The variable domain in full, completed from reference TRBV15 and TRBJ2-5, reads DAMVIQNPRYQVTQFGKPVTLSCSQTLNHNVMYWYQQKSSQAPKLLFHYYDKDFNNEADTPDNFQSRRPNTSFCFLDIRSPGLGDTAMYLCATSRRTSGRETQYFGPGTRLLVL.

This clone is a singleton in its sample. For the CDR3, the DNA is TGTGCCAGCAAAGGTATCCTCCCGCCGGGCGAGCAGTACTTC. It encodes CASKGILPPGEQYF. The chain is built from TRBV19 and TRBJ2-7; D unresolved. The V gene lost 9 bases and the J gene lost 6 bases, with 21 bases spanning the gap. The CDR3 spans 14 residues. Germline assignment: CDR1 LNHDA and CDR2 SQIVND (reference sequence).

This clone occurred a few times. This chain connects TRBV4-2 to TRBJ1-6; 7 nucleotides match TRBD1. Unmatched junction bases numbered 10, after V lost 10 bases and J lost 4 bases. The CDR3 is 15 amino acids. Germline lookup yields CDR1 LGHNA and CDR2 YNFKEQ. The CDR3 region has the DNA TGTGCCACCGGATTCGGGACAGTTTATAATTCACCCCTCCACTTT. Translation: CATGFGTVYNSPLHF.

The chain carries TRBV18 and TRBJ2-7, with TRBD2 matching 7 bases. Germline V gene lookup returns CDR1 KGHSH and CDR2 LQKENI. Trimming removed 6 bases from V and 0 bases from J; junction bases left unmatched: 5. CDR3 length: 14 amino acids. CDR3 residues: CASSGGVSSYEQYF. The CDR3 DNA reads TGTGCCAGCTCGGGGGGGGTGAGCTCCTACGAGCAGTACTTC.

This clone has a single count. V and J are TRBV6-5 and TRBJ2-7; weak D call: TRBD2 (5 bases). Germline V gene sequence: CDR1 MNHEY, CDR2 SVGAGI. Trimming shortened V by 6 bases and J by 6 bases, and 15 bases separated the two germline ends. The CDR3 totals 13 residues. The CDR3 loop is CASRPLGLVEQYF. In DNA form, the CDR3 reads TGTGCCAGCAGGCCACTAGGTCTCGTCGAGCAGTACTTC.

V gene TRBV6-1 combines with J gene TRBJ1-1; 10 nucleotides match TRBD1. With V trimmed by 4 bases and J by 5 bases, 10 bases remained unmatched. CDR1 is MNHNS, CDR2 SASEGT, per germline. There are 16 residues in the CDR3. CDR3 region: CASSGTTGGAGTEAFF. CDR3 nucleotides: TGTGCCAGCAGTGGAACGACAGGGGGCGCGGGTACTGAAGCTTTCTTT.

In DNA, the CDR3 is TGCAGCGGGGGAGGACAGAATCACGGCTACACCTTC. This codes for CSGGGQNHGYTF. The J gene is TRBJ1-2, the V gene TRBV29-1; TRBD1 is a possible D gene (6 bases). CDR1 SQVTM and CDR2 ANQGSEA come from the germline V gene. The CDR3 is made up of 12 amino acids. The V end was cut by 7 bases, the J end by 8 bases, with 17 bases between.

The rearrangement uses TRBV3-1 (or the pseudogene TRBV3-2) and TRBJ2-2; 7 bases are shared with TRBD1. The V gene's germline CDR1 is LGHDT and CDR2 YNNKEL (reference sequence). V lost 4 bases to trimming and J lost 7 bases; unmatched junction nucleotides: 0. CDR3 length: 12 amino acids. CDR3 nucleotide sequence: TGTGCCAGCAGCCGGGACAGCGGGGAGCTGTTTTTT. It yields the protein CASSRDSGELFF.

Written as DNA, the CDR3 is TGTGCCAGCAGTTACAGGGGGACCCCTAATGAAAAACTGTTTTTT. It specifies CASSYRGTPNEKLFF. J is TRBJ1-4 and V is TRBV6-5; perhaps TRBD1 as D (6 bases). The germline gives CDR1 MNHEY, CDR2 SVGAGI. This CDR3 has 15 amino acids. V was clipped by 2 bases and J by 3 bases, with 10 bases between them.

The genes are TRBV3-1 (or the pseudogene TRBV3-2) and TRBJ1-1, with TRBD1 as a possible D gene (5 bases). The V end lost 0 bases, the J end lost 5 bases, and 13 bases lay between the germline ends. Looked up from germline, CDR1 is LGHDT and CDR2 is YNNKEL (reference sequence). The CDR3 length is 15 residues. CDR3 nucleotide sequence: TGTGCCAGCAGCCAAGATGGGGCAGGGTGGACTGAAGCTTTCTTT. Protein sequence: CASSQDGAGWTEAFF.

V is TRBV30 and J is TRBJ1-6; 7 bases fit TRBD1. Germline assignment: CDR1 GTSNPN and CDR2 SVGIG (reference sequence). Losses at the gene ends were 2 bases for V and 4 bases for J; bases not matched to a gene: 8. This CDR3 has 16 amino acids. The CDR3 region is CAWSILARGYNSPLHF. CDR3 DNA sequence: TGTGCCTGGAGTATCCTGGCCAGGGGGTATAATTCACCCCTCCACTTT.